This is a list of T cell receptor beta chains from one sample in a study of shared clonotypes between healthy human individuals. Sequencing was performed with immunoSEQ multiplex PCR; in TCRdb, only in-frame clones are kept and a portion is missing. The profile shows millions of clones, 90% to 95% of them singletons. Sequenced material: naive CD4+ T cells from PBMCs. Every receptor here comes from a man between 18 and 29 years old in good health. Some clones in this sample may be carry-over from other donors' samples. CDR3s include the opening cysteine and the closing phenylalanine or tryptophan. Fields, in order: J gene, V gene, clone size, D gene, CDR3 DNA, CDR3 protein. The D gene is left open where the match is weak. Size is omitted from some rows. Given values are once, few, many or a class for expanded clones.

j_call: TRBJ2-7
v_call: TRBV19
clone_size: .
d_call: .
cdr3_nt: TGTGCCAGTAGACCACGGCTATCCTACGAGCAGTACTTC
cdr3_aa: CASRPRLSYEQYF

j_call: TRBJ2-7
v_call: TRBV6-5
clone_size: .
d_call: .
cdr3_nt: TGTGCCAGCAGTTACAGGGAAGCCTACGAGCAGTACTTC
cdr3_aa: CASSYREAYEQYF

j_call: TRBJ2-2
v_call: TRBV5-1
clone_size: few
d_call: TRBD1
cdr3_nt: TGCGCCAGCAGCTGGACAGGGTCCGGGGAGCTGTTTTTT
cdr3_aa: CASSWTGSGELFF

j_call: TRBJ2-3
v_call: TRBV14
clone_size: .
d_call: .
cdr3_nt: TGTGCCAGCAGCCAATTCCATGGCGGGACGCAGTATTTT
cdr3_aa: CASSQFHGGTQYF

j_call: TRBJ2-1
v_call: TRBV9
clone_size: .
d_call: TRBD2
cdr3_nt: TGTGCCAGCAGCTCCGGGACTAGAGTTTACAATGAGCAGTTCTTC
cdr3_aa: CASSSGTRVYNEQFF

j_call: TRBJ1-1
v_call: TRBV18
clone_size: .
d_call: TRBD1
cdr3_nt: TGTGCCAGCTCACCACAGAGGGACAGGGGAGCTTTCTTT
cdr3_aa: CASSPQRDRGAFF

j_call: TRBJ2-7
v_call: TRBV7-3
clone_size: .
d_call: .
cdr3_nt: TGTGCCAGCAGTCCCGGACCCCGGAGGGCCGACGAGCAGTACTTC
cdr3_aa: CASSPGPRRADEQYF

j_call: TRBJ2-6
v_call: TRBV29-1
clone_size: .
d_call: .
cdr3_nt: TGCAGCGTTGAAGGGGGGGCCAACGTCCTGACTTTC
cdr3_aa: CSVEGGANVLTF

j_call: TRBJ2-6
v_call: TRBV7-3
clone_size: .
d_call: TRBD1
cdr3_nt: TGTGCCAGCAGCTCAAGGGACAGATTCTCTGGGGCCAACGTCCTGACTTTC
cdr3_aa: CASSSRDRFSGANVLTF

j_call: TRBJ1-1
v_call: TRBV29-1
clone_size: .
d_call: .
cdr3_nt: TGCAGCGTCCGACAGATAATGAACACTGAAGCTTTCTTT
cdr3_aa: CSVRQIMNTEAFF

j_call: TRBJ2-7
v_call: TRBV9
clone_size: once
d_call: TRBD2
cdr3_nt: TGTGCCAGCAGCCCAACCTTAGCGGGGGACAGCTACGAGCAGTACTTC
cdr3_aa: CASSPTLAGDSYEQYF

j_call: TRBJ2-1
v_call: TRBV6-1
clone_size: .
d_call: .
cdr3_nt: TGTGCCAGCAGTCCTCAAAGCGGAGAGCAGTTCTTC
cdr3_aa: CASSPQSGEQFF

j_call: TRBJ2-7
v_call: TRBV11-2
clone_size: .
d_call: TRBD1
cdr3_nt: TGTGCCAGCAGCAACAAAGAACCGGGACAGCTACAGGAGCAGTACTTC
cdr3_aa: CASSNKEPGQLQEQYF

j_call: TRBJ1-4
v_call: TRBV28
clone_size: once
d_call: .
cdr3_nt: TGTGCCAGCAGTTTCCGGGGGGGAAATGAAAAACTGTTTTTT
cdr3_aa: CASSFRGGNEKLFF

j_call: TRBJ2-7
v_call: TRBV5-1
clone_size: .
d_call: .
cdr3_nt: TGCGCCAGCAGCTTAGCGGACGCCTACGAGCAGTACTTC
cdr3_aa: CASSLADAYEQYF

j_call: TRBJ1-1
v_call: TRBV7-6
clone_size: once
d_call: TRBD1
cdr3_nt: TGTGCCAGCAGCTTGGGACAAAGGGGGCTGGGGACTGAAGCTTTCTTT
cdr3_aa: CASSLGQRGLGTEAFF

j_call: TRBJ1-4
v_call: TRBV28
clone_size: .
d_call: .
cdr3_nt: TGTGCCAGCAGTTTGATGAGGGGTGAAAAACTGTTTTTT
cdr3_aa: CASSLMRGEKLFF

j_call: TRBJ1-2
v_call: TRBV27
clone_size: .
d_call: .
cdr3_nt: TGTGCCAGCAGTCCCCTAAACAGGGACTATGGCTACACCTTC
cdr3_aa: CASSPLNRDYGYTF

j_call: TRBJ2-7
v_call: TRBV6-6
clone_size: .
d_call: .
cdr3_nt: TGTGCCAGCAGTCCACAGGCCCGGGGGGAGCAGTACTTC
cdr3_aa: CASSPQARGEQYF

j_call: TRBJ2-3
v_call: TRBV29-1
clone_size: once
d_call: .
cdr3_nt: TGCAGCGTTAGTGGCACGTACACAGATACGCAGTATTTT
cdr3_aa: CSVSGTYTDTQYF

j_call: TRBJ2-7
v_call: TRBV28
clone_size: .
d_call: .
cdr3_nt: TGTGCCAGCAGACTAGGGGGAAAGTCTAACGAGCAGTACTTC
cdr3_aa: CASRLGGKSNEQYF

j_call: TRBJ2-7
v_call: TRBV28
clone_size: .
d_call: .
cdr3_nt: TGTGCCAGCAGTTCCGGCGGACACCACTACGAGCAGTACTTC
cdr3_aa: CASSSGGHHYEQYF

j_call: TRBJ1-1
v_call: TRBV27
clone_size: .
d_call: .
cdr3_nt: TGTGCCAGCAGTTTATTTTCCCTCGTAGGGTCCGCTGAAGCTTTCTTT
cdr3_aa: CASSLFSLVGSAEAFF

j_call: TRBJ1-2
v_call: TRBV28
clone_size: .
d_call: TRBD1
cdr3_nt: TGTGCCAGCAGCGAACCGACAGGGAACCACTATGGCTACACCTTC
cdr3_aa: CASSEPTGNHYGYTF

j_call: TRBJ2-3
v_call: TRBV7-8
clone_size: .
d_call: TRBD2
cdr3_nt: TGTGCCAGCAGCCCGGGAGGTCATACGCAGTATTTT
cdr3_aa: CASSPGGHTQYF

j_call: TRBJ2-2
v_call: TRBV7-3
clone_size: .
d_call: TRBD1
cdr3_nt: TGTGCCAGCAGCGTGGACAGGGGGCGCGTAGACACCGGGGAGCTGTTTTTT
cdr3_aa: CASSVDRGRVDTGELFF

j_call: TRBJ2-3
v_call: TRBV30
clone_size: .
d_call: .
cdr3_nt: TGTGCCTGGAGTGTCGTTGGGGGGCAGTCAGATACGCAGTATTTT
cdr3_aa: CAWSVVGGQSDTQYF

j_call: TRBJ1-5
v_call: TRBV28
clone_size: .
d_call: .
cdr3_nt: TGTGCCAGCAGATTAAGGCAGGGACGGAGGGTCAATCAGCCCCAGCATTTT
cdr3_aa: CASRLRQGRRVNQPQHF

j_call: TRBJ2-4
v_call: TRBV7-2
clone_size: .
d_call: TRBD2
cdr3_nt: TGTGCCAGCAGGGAGCGGGAGTCTGTAAACATTCAGTACTTC
cdr3_aa: CASRERESVNIQYF

j_call: TRBJ2-3
v_call: TRBV11-2
clone_size: .
d_call: TRBD2
cdr3_nt: TGTGCCAGCAGCTTAGTAGGGCTAGCGGGAGAGGATACGCAGTATTTT
cdr3_aa: CASSLVGLAGEDTQYF